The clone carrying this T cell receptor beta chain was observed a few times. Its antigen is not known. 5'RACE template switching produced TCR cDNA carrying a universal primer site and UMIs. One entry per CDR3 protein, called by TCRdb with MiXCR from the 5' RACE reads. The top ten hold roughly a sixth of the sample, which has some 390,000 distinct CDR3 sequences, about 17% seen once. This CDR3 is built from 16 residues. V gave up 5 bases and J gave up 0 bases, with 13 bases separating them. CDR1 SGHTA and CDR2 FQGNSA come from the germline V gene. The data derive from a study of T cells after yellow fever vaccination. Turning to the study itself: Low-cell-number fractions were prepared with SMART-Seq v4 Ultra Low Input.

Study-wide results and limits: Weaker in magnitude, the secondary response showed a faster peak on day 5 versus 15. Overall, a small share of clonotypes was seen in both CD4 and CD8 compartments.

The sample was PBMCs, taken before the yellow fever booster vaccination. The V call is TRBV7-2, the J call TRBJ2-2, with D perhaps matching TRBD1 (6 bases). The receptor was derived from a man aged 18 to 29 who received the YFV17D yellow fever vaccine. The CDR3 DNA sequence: TGTGCCAGCAGCACGGGACATCCCGCGAACACCGGGGAGCTGTTTTTT. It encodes CASSTGHPANTGELFF.